This T cell receptor beta chain emerged from a study of response to subunit inactivated influenza vaccine. Notes on the study in general: Few additional T cells are recruited per seasonal influenza vaccination, authors suggested.

Trimming removed 0 bases from V and 2 bases from J, with 12 bases in between. Germline CDR1 and CDR2: SGHKS and YYEKEE (reference sequence). The CDR3 sequence is 15 residues long. With respect to this clonotype: Its antigen is still unknown.

TCRdb re-derived calls from the RT-PCR reads in MiXCR, one entry per CDR3 protein. The table includes roughly 630,000 distinct CDR3 sequences, 14% detected once. V gene TRBV5-5 combines with J gene TRBJ2-7; a weak D match, TRBD1 (5 bases). The receptor was isolated from a man aged 45-65 years who received an inactivated influenza vaccine. Sequencing used PBMCs from blood, obtained less than 15 days before vaccination. CDR3 nucleotides: TGTGCCAGCAGCTTGGCCGCAGGGAATCCCTACGAGCAGTACTTC. The encoded protein is CASSLAAGNPYEQYF.